This T cell receptor (beta chain) was sequenced during a study of T cells in localized non-small cell lung cancer. The CDR3 has 15 amino acids. Germline CDR1 KGHSH, CDR2 LQKENI. V lost 5 bases and J lost 8, with 18 bases in between. This table comes from immunoSEQ multiplex PCR, and its TCRdb copy is limited to in-frame clones, with some not included. The table lists approximately 3,600 clones, 42% of them singletons. Sequencing used lung tumor tissue, obtained before any cancer treatment. This sequence joins TRBV18 and TRBJ1-4, with D tentatively TRBD1 (6 bases). This sequence originates from an older male donor with stage I lung adenocarcinoma. CDR3 nucleotide sequence: TGTGCCAGCTCATCCCTGACAGGCATGGAGGAAAAACTGTTTTTT. Protein sequence: CASSSLTGMEEKLFF.